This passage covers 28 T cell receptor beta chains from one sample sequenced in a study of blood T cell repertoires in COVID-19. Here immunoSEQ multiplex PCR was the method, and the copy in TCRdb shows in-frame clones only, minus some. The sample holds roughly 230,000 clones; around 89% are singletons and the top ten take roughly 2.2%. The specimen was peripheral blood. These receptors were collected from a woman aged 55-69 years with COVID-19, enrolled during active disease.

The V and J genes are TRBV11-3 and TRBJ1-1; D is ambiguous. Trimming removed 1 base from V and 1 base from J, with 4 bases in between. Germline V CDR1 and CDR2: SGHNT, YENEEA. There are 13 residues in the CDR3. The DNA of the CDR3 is TGTGCCAGCAGCTTAGCCAGGAACACTGAAGCTTTCTTT. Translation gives CASSLARNTEAFF.

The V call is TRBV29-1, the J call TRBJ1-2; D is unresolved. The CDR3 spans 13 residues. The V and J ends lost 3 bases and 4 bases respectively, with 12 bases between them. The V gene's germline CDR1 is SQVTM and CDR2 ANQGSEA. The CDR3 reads CSVEGQSFYGYTF. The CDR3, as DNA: TGCAGCGTTGAGGGCCAGTCCTTCTATGGCTACACCTTC.

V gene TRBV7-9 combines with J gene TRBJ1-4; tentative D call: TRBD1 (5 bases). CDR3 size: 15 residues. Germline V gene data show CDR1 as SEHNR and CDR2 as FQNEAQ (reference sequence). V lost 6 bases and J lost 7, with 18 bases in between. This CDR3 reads CASSPAGSLGEKLFF. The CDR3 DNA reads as TGTGCCAGCAGTCCAGCAGGGTCTCTGGGTGAAAAACTGTTTTTT.

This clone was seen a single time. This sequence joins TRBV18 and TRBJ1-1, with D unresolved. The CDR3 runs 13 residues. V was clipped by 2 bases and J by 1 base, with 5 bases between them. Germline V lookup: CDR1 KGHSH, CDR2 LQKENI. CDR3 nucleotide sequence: TGTGCCAGCTCACCAGAGCGGAACACTGAAGCTTTCTTT. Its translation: CASSPERNTEAFF.

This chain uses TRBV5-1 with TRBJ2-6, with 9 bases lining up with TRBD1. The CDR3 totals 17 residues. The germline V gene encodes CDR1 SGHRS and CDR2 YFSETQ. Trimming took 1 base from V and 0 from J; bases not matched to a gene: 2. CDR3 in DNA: TGCGCCAGCAGCTTGATGGGACAGGGCTCTGGGGCCAACGTCCTGACTTTC. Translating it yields CASSLMGQGSGANVLTF.

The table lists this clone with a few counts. The CDR3 nucleotides are TGTGCCAGCAGCTCCCAGGGGGTAAATAGCAATCAGCCCCAGCATTTT. The encoded protein is CASSSQGVNSNQPQHF. The chain employs TRBV4-2 and TRBJ1-5; TRBD1 agrees at 7 bases. V shed 5 bases and J 0 bases; nucleotides not matched to a gene: 7. CDR1 is LGHNA, CDR2 YNFKEQ, per germline. CDR3 size: 16 residues.

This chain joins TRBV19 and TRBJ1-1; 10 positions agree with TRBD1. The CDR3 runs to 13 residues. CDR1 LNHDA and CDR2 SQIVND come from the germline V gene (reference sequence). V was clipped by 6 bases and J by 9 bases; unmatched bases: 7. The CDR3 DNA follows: TGTGCCAGTAGAGAAGGACAGGGGGGCCAAGCTTTCTTT. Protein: CASREGQGGQAFF.

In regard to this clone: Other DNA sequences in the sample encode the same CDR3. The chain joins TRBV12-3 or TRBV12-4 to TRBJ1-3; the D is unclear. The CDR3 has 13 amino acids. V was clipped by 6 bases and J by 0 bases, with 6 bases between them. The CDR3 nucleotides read TGTGCCAGCAGCTTCAGCTCTGGAAACACCATATATTTT. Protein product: CASSFSSGNTIYF.

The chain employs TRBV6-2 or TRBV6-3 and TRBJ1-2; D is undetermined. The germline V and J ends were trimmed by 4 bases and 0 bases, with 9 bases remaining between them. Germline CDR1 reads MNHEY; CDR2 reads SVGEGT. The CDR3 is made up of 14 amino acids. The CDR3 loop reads CASSFYEANYGYTF. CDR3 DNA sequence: TGTGCCAGCAGTTTTTACGAGGCTAACTATGGCTACACCTTC.

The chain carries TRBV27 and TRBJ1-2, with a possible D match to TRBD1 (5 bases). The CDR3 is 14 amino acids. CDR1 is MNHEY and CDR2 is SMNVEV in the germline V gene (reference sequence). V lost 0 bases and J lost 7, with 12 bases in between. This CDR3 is CASSLSRLRGGYTF. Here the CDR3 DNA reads TGTGCCAGCAGTTTATCGCGGCTAAGGGGTGGCTACACCTTC.

CDR3 bases: TGCGCCAGCAGTGAGGGACGGGGGGGCCCCTACAATGAGCAGTTCTTC. This translates into CASSEGRGGPYNEQFF. The chain links TRBV10-1 to TRBJ2-1; 8 bases line up with TRBD2. Looked up from germline, CDR1 is WNHNN and CDR2 is SYGVQD (reference sequence). With V trimmed by 2 bases and J by 2 bases, 5 bases remained unmatched. The CDR3 covers 16 residues.

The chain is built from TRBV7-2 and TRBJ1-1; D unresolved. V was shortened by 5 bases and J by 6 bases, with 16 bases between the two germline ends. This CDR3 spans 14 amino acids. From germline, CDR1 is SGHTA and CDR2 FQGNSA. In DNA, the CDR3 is TGTGCCAGCAGCACTCGGTCTTTTGGTCCTGAAGCTTTCTTT. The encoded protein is CASSTRSFGPEAFF.

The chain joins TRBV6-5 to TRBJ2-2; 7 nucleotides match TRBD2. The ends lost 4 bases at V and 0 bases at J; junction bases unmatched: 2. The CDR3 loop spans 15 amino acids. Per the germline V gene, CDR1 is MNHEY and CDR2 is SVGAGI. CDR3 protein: CASSWDYANTGELFF. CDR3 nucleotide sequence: TGTGCCAGCAGTTGGGACTACGCGAACACCGGGGAGCTGTTTTTT.

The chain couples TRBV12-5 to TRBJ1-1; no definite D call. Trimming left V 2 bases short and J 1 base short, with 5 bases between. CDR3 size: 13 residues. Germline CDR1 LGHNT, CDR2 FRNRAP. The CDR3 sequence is CASGLSGNTEAFF. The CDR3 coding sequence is TGTGCTAGTGGTTTGAGCGGGAACACTGAAGCTTTCTTT. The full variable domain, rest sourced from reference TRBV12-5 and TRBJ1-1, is DARVTQTPRHKVTEMGQEVTMRCQPILGHNTVFWYRQTMMQGLELLAYFRNRAPLDDSGMPKDRFSAEMPDATLATLKIQPSEPRDSAVYFCASGLSGNTEAFFGQGTRLTVV.

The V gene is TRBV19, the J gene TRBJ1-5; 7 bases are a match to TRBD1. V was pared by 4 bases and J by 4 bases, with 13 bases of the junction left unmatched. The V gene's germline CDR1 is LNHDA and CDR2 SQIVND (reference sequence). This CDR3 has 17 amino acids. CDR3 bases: TGTGCCAGTAGTAGGAACAGGGGCTCTTCCCTGAATCAGCCCCAGCATTTT. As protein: CASSRNRGSSLNQPQHF.

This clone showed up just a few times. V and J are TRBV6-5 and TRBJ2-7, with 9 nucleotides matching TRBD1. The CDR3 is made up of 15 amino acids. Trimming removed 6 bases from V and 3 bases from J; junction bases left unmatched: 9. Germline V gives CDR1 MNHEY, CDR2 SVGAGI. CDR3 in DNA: TGTGCCAGCAGGCTGGACAGGGGTACCCGCTACGAGCAGTACTTC. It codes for CASRLDRGTRYEQYF.

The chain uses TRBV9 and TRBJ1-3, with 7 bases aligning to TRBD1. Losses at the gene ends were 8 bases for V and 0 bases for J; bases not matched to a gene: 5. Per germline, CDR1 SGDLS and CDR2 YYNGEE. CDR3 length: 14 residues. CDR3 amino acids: CASTGTASGNTIYF. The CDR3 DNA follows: TGTGCCAGTACCGGGACAGCCTCTGGAAACACCATATATTTT.

The CDR3 DNA is TGCGCCAGCAGCTTGGTCGGGATCTTGAACACTGAAGCTTTCTTT. Translating it yields CASSLVGILNTEAFF. This rearrangement joins TRBV5-1 to TRBJ1-1; D is ambiguous. Looked up from germline, CDR1 is SGHRS and CDR2 is YFSETQ. The CDR3 spans 15 residues. V lost 0 bases and J 0 bases, leaving 9 bases between the germline ends.

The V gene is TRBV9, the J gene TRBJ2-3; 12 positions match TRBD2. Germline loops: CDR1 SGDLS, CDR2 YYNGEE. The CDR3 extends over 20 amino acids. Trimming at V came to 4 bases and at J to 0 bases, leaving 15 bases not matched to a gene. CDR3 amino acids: CASSLGLAGGRAVSTDTQYF. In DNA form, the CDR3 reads TGTGCCAGCAGCCTTGGTCTAGCGGGAGGGCGCGCCGTTAGCACAGATACGCAGTATTTT.

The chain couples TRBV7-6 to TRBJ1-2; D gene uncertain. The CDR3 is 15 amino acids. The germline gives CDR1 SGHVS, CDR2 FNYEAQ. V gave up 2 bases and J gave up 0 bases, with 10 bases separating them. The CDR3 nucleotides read TGTGCCAGCAGCTTAAACCCGGGAACTAACTATGGCTACACCTTC. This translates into CASSLNPGTNYGYTF.

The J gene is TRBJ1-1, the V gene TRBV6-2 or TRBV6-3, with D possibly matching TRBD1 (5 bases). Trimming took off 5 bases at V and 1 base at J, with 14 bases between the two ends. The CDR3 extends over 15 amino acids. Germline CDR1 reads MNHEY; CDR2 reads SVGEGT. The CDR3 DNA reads TGTGCCAGCAGTGACCCTCGGGGGACGAACACTGAAGCTTTCTTT. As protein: CASSDPRGTNTEAFF.

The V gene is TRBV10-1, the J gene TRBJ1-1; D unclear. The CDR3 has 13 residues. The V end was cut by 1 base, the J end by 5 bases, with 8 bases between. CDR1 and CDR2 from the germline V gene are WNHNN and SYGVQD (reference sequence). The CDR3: CASSEYRGTEAFF. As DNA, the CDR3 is TGCGCCAGCAGTGAGTATCGAGGGACTGAAGCTTTCTTT.

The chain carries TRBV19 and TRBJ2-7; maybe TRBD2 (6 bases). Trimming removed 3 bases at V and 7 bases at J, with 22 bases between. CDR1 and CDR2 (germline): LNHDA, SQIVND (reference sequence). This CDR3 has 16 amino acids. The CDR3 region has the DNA TGTGCCAGTAGTATCGGGGGTAGGACGGCTCCGGGGGAGCAGTACTTC. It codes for CASSIGGRTAPGEQYF.

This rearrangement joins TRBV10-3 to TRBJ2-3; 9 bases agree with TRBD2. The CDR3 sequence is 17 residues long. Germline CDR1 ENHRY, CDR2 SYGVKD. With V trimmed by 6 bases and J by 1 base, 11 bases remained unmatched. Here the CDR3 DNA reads TGTGCCATCAGCACCGCCCTACCTAGCGGGGGCACAGATACGCAGTATTTT. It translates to CAISTALPSGGTDTQYF.

The CDR3: CASSSVPSPGQGSDSPLHF. CDR3 DNA sequence: TGTGCCAGCAGCTCCGTCCCTTCTCCGGGACAGGGGTCGGATTCACCCCTCCACTTT. The chain combines TRBV7-6 with TRBJ1-6; TRBD1 matches 10 bases. The germline gives CDR1 SGHVS, CDR2 FNYEAQ. CDR3 size: 19 residues. V lost 4 bases and J lost 8; bases outside the gene matches: 17.

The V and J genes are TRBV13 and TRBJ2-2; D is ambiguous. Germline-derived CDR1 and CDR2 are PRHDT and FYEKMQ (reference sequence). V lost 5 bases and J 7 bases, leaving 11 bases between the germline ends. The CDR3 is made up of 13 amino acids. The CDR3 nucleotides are TGTGCCAGCAGCCAGGTTGAGCTCGGGGAGCTGTTTTTT. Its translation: CASSQVELGELFF.

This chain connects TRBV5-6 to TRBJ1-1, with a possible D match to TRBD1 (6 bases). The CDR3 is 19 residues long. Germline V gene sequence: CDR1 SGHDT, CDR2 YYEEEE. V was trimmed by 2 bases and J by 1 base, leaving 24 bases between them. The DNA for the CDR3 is TGTGCCAGCAGCTTTAATTGGGATGGACCTGGACAGAGGAACACTGAAGCTTTCTTT. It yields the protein CASSFNWDGPGQRNTEAFF. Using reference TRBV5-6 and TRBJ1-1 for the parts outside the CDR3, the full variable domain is DAGVTQSPTHLIKTRGQQVTLRCSPKSGHDTVSWYQQALGQGPQFIFQYYEEEERQRGNFPDRFSGHQFPNYSSELNVNALLLGDSALYLCASSFNWDGPGQRNTEAFFGQGTRLTVV.

CDR3: CASSQVQGQGYTF. In nucleotides, the CDR3 is TGTGCCAGCAGCCAAGTTCAGGGGCAGGGCTACACCTTC. The chain uses TRBV3-1 (or the pseudogene TRBV3-2) and TRBJ1-2; maybe TRBD1 (6 bases). V was clipped by 1 base and J by 8 bases, with 11 bases between them. The germline V gene has CDR1 LGHDT and CDR2 YNNKEL (reference sequence). The CDR3 runs to 13 residues.